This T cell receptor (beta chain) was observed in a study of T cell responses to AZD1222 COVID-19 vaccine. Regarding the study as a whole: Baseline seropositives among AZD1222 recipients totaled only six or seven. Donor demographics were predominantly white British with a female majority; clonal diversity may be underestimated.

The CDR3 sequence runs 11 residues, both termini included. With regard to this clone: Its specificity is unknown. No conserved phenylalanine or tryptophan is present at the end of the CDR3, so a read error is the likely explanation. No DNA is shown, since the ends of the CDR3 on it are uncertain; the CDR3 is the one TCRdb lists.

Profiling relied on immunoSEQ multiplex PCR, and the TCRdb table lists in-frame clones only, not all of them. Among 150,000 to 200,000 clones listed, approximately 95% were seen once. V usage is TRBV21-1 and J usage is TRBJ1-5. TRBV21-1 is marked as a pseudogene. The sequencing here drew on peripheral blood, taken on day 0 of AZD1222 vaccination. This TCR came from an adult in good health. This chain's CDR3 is CASSSEEVPIV.